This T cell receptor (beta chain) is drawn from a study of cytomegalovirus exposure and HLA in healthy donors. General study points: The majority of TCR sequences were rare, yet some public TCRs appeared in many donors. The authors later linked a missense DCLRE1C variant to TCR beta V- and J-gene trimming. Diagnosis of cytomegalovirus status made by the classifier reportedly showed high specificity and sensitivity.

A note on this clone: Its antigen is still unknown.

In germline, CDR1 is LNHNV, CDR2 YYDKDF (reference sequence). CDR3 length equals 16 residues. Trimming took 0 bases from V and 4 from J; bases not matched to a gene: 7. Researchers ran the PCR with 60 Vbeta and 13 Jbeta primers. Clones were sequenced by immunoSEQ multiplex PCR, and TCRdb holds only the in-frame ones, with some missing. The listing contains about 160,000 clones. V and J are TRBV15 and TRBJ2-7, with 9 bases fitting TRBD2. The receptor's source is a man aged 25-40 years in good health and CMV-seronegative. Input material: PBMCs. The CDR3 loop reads CATSRDLTSGSYEQYF. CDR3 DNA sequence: TGTGCCACCAGCAGAGATCTGACTAGCGGTTCGTACGAGCAGTACTTC. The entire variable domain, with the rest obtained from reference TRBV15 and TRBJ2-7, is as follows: DAMVIQNPRYQVTQFGKPVTLSCSQTLNHNVMYWYQQKSSQAPKLLFHYYDKDFNNEADTPDNFQSRRPNTSFCFLDIRSPGLGDTAMYLCATSRDLTSGSYEQYFGPGTRLTVT.